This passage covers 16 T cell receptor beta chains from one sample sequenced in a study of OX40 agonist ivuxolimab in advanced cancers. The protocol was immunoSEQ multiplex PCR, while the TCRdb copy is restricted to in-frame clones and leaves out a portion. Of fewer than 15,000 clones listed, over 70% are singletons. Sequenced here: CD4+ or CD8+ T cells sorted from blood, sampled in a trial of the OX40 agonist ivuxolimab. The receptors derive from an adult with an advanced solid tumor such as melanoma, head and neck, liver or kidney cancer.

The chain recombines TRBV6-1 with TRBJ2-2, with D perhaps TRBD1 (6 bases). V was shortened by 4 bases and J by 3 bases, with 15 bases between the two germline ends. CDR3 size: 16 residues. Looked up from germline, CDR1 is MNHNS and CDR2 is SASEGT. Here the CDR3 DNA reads TGTGCCAGCAGTGCCTACAGGGCCGATGACACCGGGGAGCTGTTTTTT. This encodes CASSAYRADDTGELFF.

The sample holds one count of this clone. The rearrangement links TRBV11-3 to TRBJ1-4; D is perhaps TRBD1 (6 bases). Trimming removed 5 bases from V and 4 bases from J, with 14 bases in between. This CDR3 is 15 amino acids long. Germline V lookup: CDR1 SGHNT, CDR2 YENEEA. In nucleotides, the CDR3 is TGTGCCAGCAGCCCCGGGGGCCTAGTTAATGAAAAACTGTTTTTT. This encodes CASSPGGLVNEKLFF. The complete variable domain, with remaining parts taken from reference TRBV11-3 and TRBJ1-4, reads EAGVVQSPRYKIIEKKQPVAFWCNPISGHNTLYWYLQNLGQGPELLIRYENEEAVDDSQLPKDRFSAERLKGVDSTLKIQPAELGDSAVYLCASSPGGLVNEKLFFGSGTQLSVL.

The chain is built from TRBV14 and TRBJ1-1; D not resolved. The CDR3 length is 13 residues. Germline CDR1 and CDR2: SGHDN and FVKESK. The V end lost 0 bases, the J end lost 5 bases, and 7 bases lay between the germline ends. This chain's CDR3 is CASSQETGTEAFF. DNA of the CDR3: TGTGCCAGCAGCCAAGAGACCGGAACTGAAGCTTTCTTT.

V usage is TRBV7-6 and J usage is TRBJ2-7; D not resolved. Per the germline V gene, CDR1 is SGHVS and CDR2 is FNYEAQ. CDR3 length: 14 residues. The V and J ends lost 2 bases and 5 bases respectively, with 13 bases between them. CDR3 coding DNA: TGTGCCAGCAGCTTAAAAGGACCTCAGGACGAGCAGTACTTC. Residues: CASSLKGPQDEQYF.

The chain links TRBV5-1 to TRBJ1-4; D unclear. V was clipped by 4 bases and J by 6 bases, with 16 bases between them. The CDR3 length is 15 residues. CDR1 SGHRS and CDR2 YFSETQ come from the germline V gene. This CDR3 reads CASSRRGPRYEKLFF. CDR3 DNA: TGCGCCAGCAGCCGGAGAGGACCCCGGTATGAAAAACTGTTTTTT.

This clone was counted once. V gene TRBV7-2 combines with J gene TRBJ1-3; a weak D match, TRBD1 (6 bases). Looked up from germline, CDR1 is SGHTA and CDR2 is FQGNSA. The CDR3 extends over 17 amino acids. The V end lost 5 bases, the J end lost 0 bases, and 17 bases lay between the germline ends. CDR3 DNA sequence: TGTGCCAGCAGCCGCTACAGGGAAGGGTTCTCTGGAAACACCATATATTTT. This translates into CASSRYREGFSGNTIYF.

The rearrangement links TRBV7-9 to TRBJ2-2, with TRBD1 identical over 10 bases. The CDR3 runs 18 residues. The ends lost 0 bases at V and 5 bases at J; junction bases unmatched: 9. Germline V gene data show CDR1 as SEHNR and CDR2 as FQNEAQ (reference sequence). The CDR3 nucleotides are TGTGCCAGCAGCTTAGCGACAGGGGGCATGGTGGCGACCGGGGAGCTGTTTTTT. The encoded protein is CASSLATGGMVATGELFF.

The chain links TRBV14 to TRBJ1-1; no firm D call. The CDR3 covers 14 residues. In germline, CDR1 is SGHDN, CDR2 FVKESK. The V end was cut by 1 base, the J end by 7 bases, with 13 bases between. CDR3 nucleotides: TGTGCCAGCAGCCAAGGCTTCAGCTATTATGAAGCTTTCTTT. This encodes CASSQGFSYYEAFF.

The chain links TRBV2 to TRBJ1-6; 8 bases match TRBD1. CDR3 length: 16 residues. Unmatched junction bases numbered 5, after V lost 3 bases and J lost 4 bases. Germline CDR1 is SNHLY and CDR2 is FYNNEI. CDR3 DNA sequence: TGTGCCAGCAGTGACTCCGGGACAGGATATAATTCACCCCTCCACTTT. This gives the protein CASSDSGTGYNSPLHF.

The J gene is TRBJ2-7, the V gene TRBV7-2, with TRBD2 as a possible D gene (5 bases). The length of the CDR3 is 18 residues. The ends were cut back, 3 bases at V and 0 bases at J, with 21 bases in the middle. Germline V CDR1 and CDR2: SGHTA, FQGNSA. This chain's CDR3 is CASSLVGPPLGSSYEQYF. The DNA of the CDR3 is TGTGCCAGCAGCTTGGTGGGCCCTCCGTTGGGGAGCTCCTACGAGCAGTACTTC.

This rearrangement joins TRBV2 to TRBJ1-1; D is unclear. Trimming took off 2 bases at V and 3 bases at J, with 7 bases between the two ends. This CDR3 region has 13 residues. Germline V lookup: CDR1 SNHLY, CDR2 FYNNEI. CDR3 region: CASSERAYTEAFF. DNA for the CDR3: TGTGCCAGCAGTGAAAGGGCATACACTGAAGCTTTCTTT. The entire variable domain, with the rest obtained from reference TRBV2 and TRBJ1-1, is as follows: EPEVTQTPSHQVTQMGQEVILRCVPISNHLYFYWYRQILGQKVEFLVSFYNNEISEKSEIFDDQFSVERPDGSNFTLKIRSTKLEDSAMYFCASSERAYTEAFFGQGTRLTVV.

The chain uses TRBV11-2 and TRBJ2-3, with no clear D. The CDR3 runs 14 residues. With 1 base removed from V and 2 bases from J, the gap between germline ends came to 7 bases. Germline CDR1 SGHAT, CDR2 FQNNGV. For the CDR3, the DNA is TGTGCCAGCAGCTTAGGCGACTTCACAGATACGCAGTATTTT. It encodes CASSLGDFTDTQYF.

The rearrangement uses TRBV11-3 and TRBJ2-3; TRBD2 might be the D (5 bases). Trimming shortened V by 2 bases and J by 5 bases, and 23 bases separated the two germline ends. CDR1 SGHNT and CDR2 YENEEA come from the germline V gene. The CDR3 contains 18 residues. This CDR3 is CASSLPRATGVMVDTQYF. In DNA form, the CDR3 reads TGTGCCAGCAGCTTACCCCGAGCCACCGGGGTTATGGTAGATACGCAGTATTTT.

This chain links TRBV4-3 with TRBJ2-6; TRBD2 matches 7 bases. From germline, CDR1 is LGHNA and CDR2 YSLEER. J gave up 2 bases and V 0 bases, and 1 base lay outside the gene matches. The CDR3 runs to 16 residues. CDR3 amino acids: CASSQDGGAGANVLTF. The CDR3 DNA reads TGCGCCAGCAGCCAAGATGGGGGGGCTGGGGCCAACGTCCTGACTTTC.

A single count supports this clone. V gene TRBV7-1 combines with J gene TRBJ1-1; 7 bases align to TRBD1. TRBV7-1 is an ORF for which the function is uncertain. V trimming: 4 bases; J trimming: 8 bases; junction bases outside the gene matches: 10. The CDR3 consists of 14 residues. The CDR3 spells CASSLATGRAEAFF. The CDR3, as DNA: TGTGCCAGCAGCTTAGCGACAGGGCGTGCGGAAGCTTTCTTT.

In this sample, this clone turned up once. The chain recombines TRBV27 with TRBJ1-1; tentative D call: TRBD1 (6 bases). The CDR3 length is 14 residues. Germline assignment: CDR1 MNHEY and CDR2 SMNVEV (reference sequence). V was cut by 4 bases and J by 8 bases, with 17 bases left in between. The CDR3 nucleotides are TGTGCCAGCAGTTCACAGGGTGGGCGAAGAGAAGCTTTCTTT. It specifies CASSSQGGRREAFF.